These 19 T cell receptor beta chains originate from one sample sequenced in a study of blood T cell repertoires in COVID-19. Clones were sequenced by immunoSEQ multiplex PCR, and TCRdb holds only the in-frame ones, with some missing. This sample has some 190,000 clones, with roughly 82% found just once. The specimen was peripheral blood. The source of these receptors is an older woman with COVID-19, enrolled during active disease.

The chain joins TRBV19 to TRBJ2-1; 7 bases align to TRBD2. This CDR3 contains 13 residues. After removal of 9 bases from V and 8 bases from J, the junction contained 10 bases not matched to a gene. Germline CDR1 and CDR2: LNHDA and SQIVND (reference sequence). As DNA, the CDR3 is TGTGCCAGCCGGAGGGCGGGAGACGATGAGCAGTTCTTC. It specifies CASRRAGDDEQFF. The full variable domain, with the rest looked up from reference TRBV19 and TRBJ2-1, is DGGITQSPKYLFRKEGQNVTLSCEQNLNHDAMYWYRQDPGQGLRLIYYSQIVNDFQKGDIAEGYSVSREKKESFPLTVTSAQKNPTAFYLCASRRAGDDEQFFGPGTRLTVL.

This chain uses TRBV29-1 with TRBJ2-2; weak D call: TRBD1 (5 bases). Germline lookup yields CDR1 SQVTM and CDR2 ANQGSEA. This CDR3 region has 13 residues. Trimming pared 3 bases from V and 3 bases from J, leaving 8 bases between. CDR3 loop: CSVEAGYTGELFF. CDR3 DNA: TGCAGCGTTGAGGCAGGGTACACCGGGGAGCTGTTTTTT.

The chain employs TRBV30 and TRBJ2-1; 15 nucleotides agree with TRBD2. The V gene's germline CDR1 is GTSNPN and CDR2 SVGIG (reference sequence). The CDR3 length is 18 residues. The junction had 8 bases not matched to a gene; V was cut back by 1 base and J by 4 bases. The CDR3 DNA reads as TGTGCCTGGAGTGGGGTCATTGGGACTAGCGGGAGGTACAATGAGCAGTTCTTC. It translates to CAWSGVIGTSGRYNEQFF.

This clone is a singleton in its sample. The J gene is TRBJ2-5, the V gene TRBV7-3; TRBD2 agrees at 8 bases. V shed 6 bases, J shed 2 bases, and the junction held 14 bases outside the gene matches. This CDR3 region has 17 residues. Germline-derived CDR1 and CDR2 are SGHTA and FQGTGA. Here the CDR3 DNA reads TGTGCCAGCAGTCGAAGCGGCCGGACTAGCAGACAAGAGACCCAGTACTTC. It is translated as CASSRSGRTSRQETQYF.

The rearrangement links TRBV7-3 to TRBJ2-5, with TRBD2 identical over 15 bases. With 2 bases clipped from V and 0 bases from J, the junction kept 4 bases outside the gene matches. CDR1 is SGHTA, CDR2 FQGTGA, per germline. CDR3 length: 18 residues. Written as DNA, the CDR3 is TGTGCCAGCAGCTTAGGGACTAGCGGGGGGTCGTACCAAGAGACCCAGTACTTC. Translated: CASSLGTSGGSYQETQYF.

The chain employs TRBV5-4 and TRBJ2-7; D is uncertain. Trimming removed 0 bases from V and 2 bases from J, with 15 bases in between. The CDR3 is 16 amino acids. From germline, CDR1 is SGHNT and CDR2 YYREEE (reference sequence). The CDR3 reads CASSLAGIGKPYEQYF. The CDR3 coding sequence is TGTGCCAGCAGCTTGGCGGGTATTGGCAAACCCTACGAGCAGTACTTC.

V is TRBV28 and J is TRBJ2-2; no clear D. The CDR3 has 13 amino acids. V was trimmed by 1 base and J by 8 bases, leaving 8 bases between them. The germline gives CDR1 MDHEN, CDR2 SYDVKM. CDR3 DNA sequence: TGTGCCAGCAGTTTATACTCGACAGGGGAGCTGTTTTTT. Its protein product is CASSLYSTGELFF.

V is TRBV5-1 and J is TRBJ1-6; TRBD1 agrees at 7 bases. Germline assignment: CDR1 SGHRS and CDR2 YFSETQ. The CDR3 spans 16 residues. After removal of 2 bases from V and 3 bases from J, the junction contained 5 bases not matched to a gene. The CDR3 nucleotides read TGCGCCAGCAGCTTCTACGGGACAGACTATAATTCACCCCTCCACTTT. Its protein is CASSFYGTDYNSPLHF.

The rearrangement links TRBV5-1 to TRBJ1-2; 10 bases are shared with TRBD1. Losses at the gene ends were 4 bases for V and 10 bases for J; bases not matched to a gene: 10. The CDR3 covers 14 residues. CDR1 is SGHRS and CDR2 is YFSETQ in the germline V gene. The CDR3 protein is CASSRTGGRTDYTF. The CDR3 DNA is TGCGCCAGCAGCAGGACAGGGGGTAGGACTGACTACACCTTC.

The V call is TRBV24-1, the J call TRBJ2-1; TRBD2 matches 13 bases. Germline values: CDR1 KGHDR, CDR2 SFDVKD. The CDR3 consists of 16 residues. The V gene end was trimmed by 4 bases and the J gene end by 6 bases; junction bases not matched to a gene: 5. The CDR3 bases are TGTGCCACCAGTGAGCCACTAGCGGGAGGGATCAATGAGCAGTTCTTC. Protein sequence: CATSEPLAGGINEQFF.

The chain employs TRBV5-1 and TRBJ2-1; maybe TRBD1 (6 bases). This CDR3 is 15 amino acids long. The V end lost 6 bases, the J end lost 9 bases, and 22 bases lay between the germline ends. Germline-derived CDR1 and CDR2 are SGHRS and YFSETQ. The CDR3 spells CASTRSVRTVLEQFF. The CDR3 DNA reads TGCGCCAGCACCCGCTCAGTCCGGACAGTACTTGAGCAGTTCTTC.

The CDR3 here is CASRTLRKGPGTSGSFEQFF. The CDR3 region has the DNA TGTGCCAGCAGGACCTTAAGAAAAGGCCCCGGGACTAGCGGGAGTTTTGAGCAGTTCTTC. The chain combines TRBV28 with TRBJ2-1, with 14 nucleotides matching TRBD2. The J segment lost 9 bases and the V segment lost 6 bases, leaving 22 bases of the junction unmatched. The CDR3 consists of 20 residues. The germline gives CDR1 MDHEN, CDR2 SYDVKM.

The V call is TRBV7-2, the J call TRBJ2-2; 7 bases line up with TRBD2. This CDR3 has 15 residues. Trimming at V came to 4 bases and at J to 2 bases, leaving 4 bases not matched to a gene. CDR1 is SGHTA and CDR2 is FQGNSA in the germline V gene. The CDR3 sequence is CASSYSGLNTGELFF. The DNA for the CDR3 is TGTGCCAGCAGCTATAGCGGGTTAAACACCGGGGAGCTGTTTTTT.

The CDR3: CASSLELAGFRSSYEQYF. DNA of the CDR3: TGTGCCAGCAGCTTAGAACTAGCGGGGTTCAGAAGCTCCTACGAGCAGTACTTC. The genes are TRBV7-2 and TRBJ2-7; 10 bases agree with TRBD2. Germline loops: CDR1 SGHTA, CDR2 FQGNSA. Unmatched junction bases numbered 9, after V lost 1 base and J lost 0 bases. CDR3 length equals 18 residues.

This clone was found a few times. The rearrangement uses TRBV7-9 and TRBJ2-1, with 12 positions matching TRBD2. The trim removed 5 bases at V and 3 bases at J, leaving 2 bases unmatched. The CDR3 consists of 15 residues. Germline lookup yields CDR1 SEHNR and CDR2 FQNEAQ (reference sequence). The CDR3 DNA sequence: TGTGCCAGCAGCAAGACTAGCGGGAGCTACAATGAGCAGTTCTTC. Translated: CASSKTSGSYNEQFF.

This chain uses TRBV6-2 or TRBV6-3 with TRBJ2-1, with 12 bases lining up with TRBD2. The J segment lost 10 bases and the V segment lost 0 bases, leaving 7 bases of the junction unmatched. Germline CDR1 reads MNHEY; CDR2 reads SVGEGT. This CDR3 contains 16 residues. CDR3 region: CASSYSPLAGGQEQFF. In DNA, the CDR3 is TGTGCCAGCAGTTACTCGCCCCTAGCGGGGGGGCAAGAGCAGTTCTTC.

J is TRBJ1-5 and V is TRBV7-8, with 7 nucleotides matching TRBD1. Per germline, CDR1 SGHVS and CDR2 FQNEAQ. There are 15 residues in the CDR3. J gave up 0 bases and V 3 bases, and 2 bases lay outside the gene matches. The CDR3 loop reads CASSLGQLSNQPQHF. The CDR3 region has the DNA TGTGCCAGCAGCTTGGGACAGCTTAGCAATCAGCCCCAGCATTTT.

The rearrangement joins TRBV5-1 to TRBJ2-1; 8 nucleotides align to TRBD1. The V gene end was trimmed by 1 base and the J gene end by 2 bases; junction bases not matched to a gene: 8. The germline V gene encodes CDR1 SGHRS and CDR2 YFSETQ. The CDR3 has 17 amino acids. The CDR3 coding sequence is TGCGCCAGCAGCTTGCTCCCCCCAGGGGGCCCCTACAATGAGCAGTTCTTC. Encoded protein: CASSLLPPGGPYNEQFF.

The chain has TRBV7-2 and TRBJ2-7; 12 bases agree with TRBD2. After removal of 5 bases from V and 4 bases from J, the junction contained 9 bases not matched to a gene. Germline V CDR1 and CDR2: SGHTA, FQGNSA. The CDR3 has 16 residues. This chain's CDR3 is CASSEDWTSGMYEQYF. The DNA of the CDR3 is TGTGCCAGCAGCGAAGATTGGACTAGCGGGATGTACGAGCAGTACTTC.